Following are 7 T cell receptor beta chains from one sample sequenced in a study of radiotherapy plus CTLA-4 blockade in lung cancer. The table came from immunoSEQ multiplex PCR; TCRdb's copy has only in-frame clones and leaves some out. The sample consists of tens of thousands of clones, roughly 72% of them appearing once. The sequences come from peripheral blood, collected from a patient treated with radiotherapy plus ipilimumab. The receptors derive from a human donor with non-small cell lung cancer who had stable disease on radiotherapy plus ipilimumab.

The chain has TRBV9 and TRBJ2-3, with D possibly matching TRBD2 (5 bases). With 2 bases removed from V and 9 bases from J, the gap between germline ends came to 19 bases. This CDR3 region has 15 residues. Germline lookup yields CDR1 SGDLS and CDR2 YYNGEE. In nucleotides, the CDR3 is TGTGCCAGCAGCGTGCGGGCCAGCGATGGAGACACGCAGTATTTT. It specifies CASSVRASDGDTQYF.

This rearrangement joins TRBV18 to TRBJ1-5; 8 bases are shared with TRBD1. After removal of 1 base from V and 6 bases from J, the junction contained 8 bases not matched to a gene. The CDR3 extends over 16 amino acids. The germline gives CDR1 KGHSH, CDR2 LQKENI. The CDR3 sequence: CASSPLEQGGGQPQHF. The CDR3 DNA is TGTGCCAGCTCACCACTAGAACAGGGGGGGGGTCAGCCCCAGCATTTT.

J is TRBJ1-1 and V is TRBV5-5; 7 nucleotides line up with TRBD1. In germline, CDR1 is SGHKS, CDR2 YYEKEE (reference sequence). This CDR3 is built from 13 residues. Unmatched junction bases numbered 2, after V lost 4 bases and J lost 2 bases. The CDR3 protein is CASSGTDNTEAFF. The CDR3 region has the DNA TGTGCCAGCAGCGGGACAGATAACACTGAAGCTTTCTTT.

CDR3 residues: CASSQARLGGTDTQYF. CDR3 coding DNA: TGCGCCAGCAGCCAAGCCCGGCTAGGCGGCACAGATACGCAGTATTTT. The chain uses TRBV4-1 and TRBJ2-3, with D unclear. The CDR3 has 16 amino acids. Per germline, CDR1 MGHRA and CDR2 YSYEKL. V shed 1 base and J shed 1 base, with 12 bases lying between them.

This clone has at least ten counts. The chain is built from TRBV25-1 and TRBJ1-3, with TRBD1 matching over 7 bases. The CDR3 loop spans 17 amino acids. V was clipped by 3 bases and J by 3 bases; unmatched bases: 11. CDR1 is MGHDK and CDR2 is SYGVNS in the germline V gene. CDR3 nucleotides: TGTGCCAGCAGTGACACTCCCGGGACAGACAGTGGAAACACCATATATTTT. Translating it yields CASSDTPGTDSGNTIYF.

This clone was detected a few times. The V call is TRBV30, the J call TRBJ1-1; D possibly corresponds to TRBD1 (5 bases). Trimming left V 5 bases short and J 2 bases short, with 9 bases between. Germline assignment: CDR1 GTSNPN and CDR2 SVGIG (reference sequence). The CDR3 runs 12 residues. CDR3 residues: CAWDSPNTEAFF. For the CDR3, the DNA is TGTGCCTGGGACAGTCCAAACACTGAAGCTTTCTTT.

This chain links TRBV7-6 with TRBJ2-5; 7 bases agree with TRBD2. J lost 3 bases, V lost 8 bases, and 6 bases had no gene match. Germline-derived CDR1 and CDR2 are SGHVS and FNYEAQ. This CDR3 comprises 13 residues. CDR3 DNA sequence: TGTGCCAGCGGCCGGGGGGAAGAAGAGACCCAGTACTTC. Translating gives CASGRGEEETQYF. Full variable domain (rest looked up from reference TRBV7-6 and TRBJ2-5): GAGVSQSPRYKVTKRGQDVALRCDPISGHVSLYWYRQALGQGPEFLTYFNYEAQQDKSGLPNDRFSAERPEGSISTLTIQRTEQRDSAMYRCASGRGEEETQYFGPGTRLLVL.